The clone carrying this T cell receptor (beta chain) is a singleton in its sample. The CDR3 extends over 14 amino acids. After removal of 6 bases from V and 4 bases from J, the junction contained 8 bases not matched to a gene. Per germline, CDR1 SGHTA and CDR2 FQGNSA. This specimen comes from a study of blood T cell repertoires in COVID-19. Original data processing: Estimates of nucleated cell counts were drawn from the amplification of reference gene primers. Repertoires were generated with immunoSEQ multiplex PCR, while TCRdb's copy carries only in-frame clones and drops some. The V and J calls and clone size are taken from that table; D and trimming were inferred from the DNA. The data show under 200,000 clones, more than 65% seen once.

The clonotype was recovered from a man aged 50 to 60 who had recovered from COVID-19. Material: PBMCs or T cells enriched from blood (not recorded which). This rearrangement joins TRBV7-2 to TRBJ1-2; the match to TRBD1 covers 7 bases. The CDR3 protein is CASRRDSNAYGYTF. In nucleotides, the CDR3 is TGTGCCAGCAGACGGGACAGTAACGCCTATGGCTACACCTTC.